The sequence of this T cell receptor beta chain was determined in a study of OX40 agonist ivuxolimab in advanced cancers. Overall study findings and caveats: Patients who responded partially at 0.1-3.0 mg/kg showed clonal expansion ranking among the lowest.

Some clones are missing from TCRdb's copy, which holds only in-frame ones; the method was immunoSEQ multiplex PCR. This table has tens of thousands of clones, about 82% appearing once. On this clone itself: Its antigen remains unknown.

Germline CDR1 and CDR2: SGHNT and YYREEE (reference sequence). V lost 4 bases and J 5 bases, leaving 24 bases between the germline ends. The CDR3 length is 17 residues. This sample comprised CD4+ or CD8+ T cells sorted from blood, obtained in a trial of the OX40 agonist ivuxolimab. This TCR was sampled from an adult with an advanced solid tumor such as melanoma, head and neck, liver or kidney cancer. V usage is TRBV5-4 and J usage is TRBJ1-1; D unresolved. The CDR3 region is CASSQDQGRTSGTEAFF. DNA of the CDR3: TGTGCCAGCAGCCAAGATCAAGGCAGGACCTCGGGGACTGAAGCTTTCTTT.